This TCR beta chain was sequenced during a study of cytomegalovirus exposure and HLA in healthy donors. This clone was seen once. Sequencing used immunoSEQ multiplex PCR; TCRdb keeps in-frame clones, though not all of them. The sample holds 50,000 to 70,000 clones; 85% to 95% are singletons and the top ten take approximately 5%. The sequence derives from a woman aged 18-30 years in good health and CMV-seropositive. The specimen was PBMCs.

The CDR3 DNA reads as TGTGCCAGCAGTTTATTGAGGCCAGGGGCTAATGAAAAACTGTTTTTT. This sequence encodes CASSLLRPGANEKLFF. The V call is TRBV28, the J call TRBJ1-4; D is perhaps TRBD1 (6 bases). Germline V gene lookup returns CDR1 MDHEN and CDR2 SYDVKM. The CDR3 totals 16 residues. Trimming cost V 1 base and J 3 bases, with 12 bases left between them. Full variable domain (rest looked up from reference TRBV28 and TRBJ1-4): DVKVTQSSRYLVKRTGEKVFLECVQDMDHENMFWYRQDPGLGLRLIYFSYDVKMKEKGDIPEGYSVSREKKERFSLILESASTNQTSMYLCASSLLRPGANEKLFFGSGTQLSVL.